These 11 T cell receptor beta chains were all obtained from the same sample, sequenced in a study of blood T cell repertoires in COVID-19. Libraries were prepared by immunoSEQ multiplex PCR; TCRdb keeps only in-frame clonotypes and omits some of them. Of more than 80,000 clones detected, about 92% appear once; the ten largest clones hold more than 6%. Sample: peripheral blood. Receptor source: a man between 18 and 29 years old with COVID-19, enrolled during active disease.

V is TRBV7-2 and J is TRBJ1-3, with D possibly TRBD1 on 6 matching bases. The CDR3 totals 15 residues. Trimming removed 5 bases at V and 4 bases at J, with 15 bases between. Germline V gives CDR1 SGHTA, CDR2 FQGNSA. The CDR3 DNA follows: TGTGCCAGCAGCCCGCCGGGCAGGGGAGGAAACACCATATATTTT. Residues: CASSPPGRGGNTIYF.

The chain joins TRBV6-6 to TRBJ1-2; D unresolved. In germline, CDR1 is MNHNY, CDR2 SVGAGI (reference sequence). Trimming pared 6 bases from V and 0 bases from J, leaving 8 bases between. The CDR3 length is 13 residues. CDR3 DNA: TGTGCCAGCAGCGATGGCCCTAACTATGGCTACACCTTC. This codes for CASSDGPNYGYTF.

The CDR3 loop reads CASSEGSGRINSPLHF. CDR3 DNA sequence: TGTGCCAGCAGTGAAGGATCGGGGAGGATTAATTCACCCCTCCACTTT. The chain carries TRBV2 and TRBJ1-6; D not certain. The germline V gene has CDR1 SNHLY and CDR2 FYNNEI. Trimming took off 1 base at V and 6 bases at J, with 13 bases between the two ends. The length of the CDR3 is 16 residues. The whole variable domain, remainder taken from reference TRBV2 and TRBJ1-6, is EPEVTQTPSHQVTQMGQEVILRCVPISNHLYFYWYRQILGQKVEFLVSFYNNEISEKSEIFDDQFSVERPDGSNFTLKIRSTKLEDSAMYFCASSEGSGRINSPLHFGNGTRLTVT.

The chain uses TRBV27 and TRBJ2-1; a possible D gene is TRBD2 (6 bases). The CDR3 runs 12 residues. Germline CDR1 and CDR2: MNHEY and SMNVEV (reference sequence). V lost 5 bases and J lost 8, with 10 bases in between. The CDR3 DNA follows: TGTGCCAGCAGTAGGGGACTCTATGAGCAGTTCTTC. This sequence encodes CASSRGLYEQFF.

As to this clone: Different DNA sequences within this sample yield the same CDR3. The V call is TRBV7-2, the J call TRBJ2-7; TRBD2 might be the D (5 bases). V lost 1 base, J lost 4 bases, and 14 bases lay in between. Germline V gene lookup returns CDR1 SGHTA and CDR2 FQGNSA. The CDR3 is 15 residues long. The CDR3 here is CASSLGLAGPYEQYF. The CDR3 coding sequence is TGTGCCAGCAGCTTAGGCCTAGCTGGCCCATACGAGCAGTACTTC.

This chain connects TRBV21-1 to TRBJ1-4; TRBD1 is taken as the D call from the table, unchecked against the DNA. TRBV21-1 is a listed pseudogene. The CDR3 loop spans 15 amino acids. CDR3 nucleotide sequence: TGTGCCAGCAGCGCCCAGGACAGGGAGGCTGAAAAACTGCTTTTT. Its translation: CASSAQDREAEKLLF.

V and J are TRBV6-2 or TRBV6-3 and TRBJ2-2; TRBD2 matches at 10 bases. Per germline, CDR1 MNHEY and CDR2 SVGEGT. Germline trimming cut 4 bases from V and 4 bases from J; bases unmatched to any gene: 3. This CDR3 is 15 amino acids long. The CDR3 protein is CASSWTSGATGELFF. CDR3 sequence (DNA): TGTGCCAGCAGTTGGACTAGCGGAGCCACCGGGGAGCTGTTTTTT.

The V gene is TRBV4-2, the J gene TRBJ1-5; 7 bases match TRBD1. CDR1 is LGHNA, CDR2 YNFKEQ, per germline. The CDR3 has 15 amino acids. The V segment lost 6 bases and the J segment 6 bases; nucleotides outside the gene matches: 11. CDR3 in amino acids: CASRDRVGSGQPQHF. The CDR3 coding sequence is TGTGCCAGCAGAGACAGGGTGGGGTCGGGTCAGCCCCAGCATTTT.

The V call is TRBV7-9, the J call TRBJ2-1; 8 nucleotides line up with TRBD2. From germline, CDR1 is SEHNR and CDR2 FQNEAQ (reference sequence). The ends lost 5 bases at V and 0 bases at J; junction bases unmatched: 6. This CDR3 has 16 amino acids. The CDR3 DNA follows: TGTGCCAGCAGCCCCTCCCGGGGGGGCTCCTACAATGAGCAGTTCTTC. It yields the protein CASSPSRGGSYNEQFF. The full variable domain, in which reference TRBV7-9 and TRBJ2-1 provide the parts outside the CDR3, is DTGVSQNPRHKITKRGQNVTFRCDPISEHNRLYWYRQTLGQGPEFLTYFQNEAQLEKSRLLSDRFSAERPKGSFSTLEIQRTEQGDSAMYLCASSPSRGGSYNEQFFGPGTRLTVL.

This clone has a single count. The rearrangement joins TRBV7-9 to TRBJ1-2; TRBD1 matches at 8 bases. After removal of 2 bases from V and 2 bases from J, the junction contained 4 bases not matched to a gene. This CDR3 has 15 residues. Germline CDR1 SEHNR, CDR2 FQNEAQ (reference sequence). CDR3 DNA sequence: TGTGCCAGCAGCTTAACGGACAGGGCGAACTATGGCTACACCTTC. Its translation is CASSLTDRANYGYTF.

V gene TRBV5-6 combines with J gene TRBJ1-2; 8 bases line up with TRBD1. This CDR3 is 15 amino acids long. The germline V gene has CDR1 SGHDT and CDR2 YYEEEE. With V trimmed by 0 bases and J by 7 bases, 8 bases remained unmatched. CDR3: CASSLEGQGALGYTF. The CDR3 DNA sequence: TGTGCCAGCAGCTTGGAGGGGCAGGGGGCGCTTGGCTACACCTTC.